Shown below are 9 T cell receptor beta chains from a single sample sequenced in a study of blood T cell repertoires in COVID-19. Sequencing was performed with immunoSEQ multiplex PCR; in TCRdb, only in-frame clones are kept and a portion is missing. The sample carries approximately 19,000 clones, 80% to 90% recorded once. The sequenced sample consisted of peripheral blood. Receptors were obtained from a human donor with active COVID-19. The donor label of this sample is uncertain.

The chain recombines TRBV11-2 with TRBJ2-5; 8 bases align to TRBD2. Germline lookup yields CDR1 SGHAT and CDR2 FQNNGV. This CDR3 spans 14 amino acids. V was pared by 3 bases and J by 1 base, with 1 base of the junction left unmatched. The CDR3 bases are TGTGCCAGCAGCTTGAGCGGGGGCCAAGAGACCCAGTACTTC. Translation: CASSLSGGQETQYF.

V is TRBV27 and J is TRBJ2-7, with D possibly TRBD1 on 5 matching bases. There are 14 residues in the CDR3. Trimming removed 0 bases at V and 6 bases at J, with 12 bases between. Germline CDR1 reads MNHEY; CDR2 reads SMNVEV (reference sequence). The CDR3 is CASSLSVGAREQYF. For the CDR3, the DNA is TGTGCCAGCAGTTTATCGGTAGGGGCGCGCGAGCAGTACTTC.

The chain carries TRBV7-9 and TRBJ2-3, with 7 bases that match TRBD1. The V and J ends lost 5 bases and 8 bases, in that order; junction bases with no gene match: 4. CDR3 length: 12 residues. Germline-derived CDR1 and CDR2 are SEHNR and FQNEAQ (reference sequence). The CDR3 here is CASSATGLTQYF. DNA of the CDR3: TGTGCCAGCAGCGCGACAGGGCTTACGCAGTATTTT.

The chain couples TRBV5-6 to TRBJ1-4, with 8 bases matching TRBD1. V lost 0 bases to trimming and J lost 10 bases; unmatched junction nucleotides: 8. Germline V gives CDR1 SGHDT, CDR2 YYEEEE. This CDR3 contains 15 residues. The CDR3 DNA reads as TGTGCCAGCAGCTTGGCGGACAGGGCCGTAGGAAAACTGTTTTTT. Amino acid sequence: CASSLADRAVGKLFF.

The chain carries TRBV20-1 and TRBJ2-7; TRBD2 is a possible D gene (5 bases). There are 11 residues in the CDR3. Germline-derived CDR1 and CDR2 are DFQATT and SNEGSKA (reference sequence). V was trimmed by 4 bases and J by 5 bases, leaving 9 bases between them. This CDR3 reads CSATSGHEQYF. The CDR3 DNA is TGCAGTGCTACGAGCGGCCACGAGCAGTACTTC.

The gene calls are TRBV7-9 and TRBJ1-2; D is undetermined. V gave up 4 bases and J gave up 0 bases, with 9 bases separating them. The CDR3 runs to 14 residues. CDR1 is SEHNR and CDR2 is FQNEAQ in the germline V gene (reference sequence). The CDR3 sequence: CASSWPPTNYGYTF. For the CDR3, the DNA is TGTGCCAGCAGCTGGCCCCCAACTAACTATGGCTACACCTTC.

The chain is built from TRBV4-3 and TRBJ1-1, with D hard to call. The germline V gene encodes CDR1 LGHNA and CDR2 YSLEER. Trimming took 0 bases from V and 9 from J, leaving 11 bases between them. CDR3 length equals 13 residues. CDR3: CASSQDGRAQAFF. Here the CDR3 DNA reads TGCGCCAGCAGCCAAGATGGGAGGGCTCAAGCTTTCTTT.

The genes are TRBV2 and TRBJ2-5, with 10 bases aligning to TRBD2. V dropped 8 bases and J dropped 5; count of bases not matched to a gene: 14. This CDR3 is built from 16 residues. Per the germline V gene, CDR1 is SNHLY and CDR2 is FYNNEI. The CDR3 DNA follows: TGTGCCAGCCGAACCCGTAGCGGGGGGCGGGGGGAGACCCAGTACTTC. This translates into CASRTRSGGRGETQYF.

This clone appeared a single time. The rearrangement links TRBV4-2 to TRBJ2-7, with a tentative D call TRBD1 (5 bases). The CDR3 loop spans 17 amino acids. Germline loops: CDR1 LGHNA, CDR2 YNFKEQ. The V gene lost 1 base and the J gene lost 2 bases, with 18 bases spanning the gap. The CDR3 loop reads CASSQGEGSTDTYEQYF. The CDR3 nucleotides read TGTGCCAGCAGCCAAGGAGAAGGGTCGACAGACACCTACGAGCAGTACTTC.